This entry lists 18 T cell receptor beta chains sequenced from one sample in a study of technical replicates of blood from a handful of donors. Sequencing used immunoSEQ multiplex PCR; TCRdb keeps in-frame clones, though not all of them. This sample yields about 73,000 clones, of which approximately 93% are seen a single time; about 0.25% belongs to the top ten. Sequencing input: T cells isolated from PBMCs. The receptors shown here come from a human donor in good health.

The gene calls are TRBV6-5 and TRBJ1-4, with 7 bases fitting TRBD1. Germline-derived CDR1 and CDR2 are MNHEY and SVGAGI. The CDR3 consists of 14 residues. The V segment lost 6 bases and the J segment 12 bases; nucleotides outside the gene matches: 13. The DNA of the CDR3 is TGTGCCAGCAGCCCGGGACAGCCTATATCCCAACTGTTTTTT. This sequence encodes CASSPGQPISQLFF.

This clone was detected once. The CDR3 sequence is CASSKEGGSGYNEQFF. CDR3 in DNA: TGTGCCAGCAGTAAAGAGGGGGGGAGCGGATACAATGAGCAGTTCTTC. The chain joins TRBV6-4 to TRBJ2-1; weak D call: TRBD2 (7 bases). Germline assignment: CDR1 MRHNA and CDR2 SNTAGT. The CDR3 runs 16 residues. Trimming took 5 bases from V and 4 from J, leaving 18 bases between them.

CDR3 nucleotides: TGTGCCAGCAGCTTCCCCGACAGTAGCTCCTACAATGAGCAGTTCTTC. Translation gives CASSFPDSSSYNEQFF. The V gene is TRBV7-9, the J gene TRBJ2-1; possible D gene TRBD1, 5 bases. V lost 3 bases and J 0 bases, leaving 12 bases between the germline ends. Germline assignment: CDR1 SEHNR and CDR2 FQNEAQ (reference sequence). This CDR3 is built from 16 residues.

The CDR3 protein is CASSLLGGVGGGTEAFF. Here the CDR3 DNA reads TGTGCCAGCAGCTTACTCGGTGGGGTAGGAGGTGGCACTGAAGCTTTCTTT. The rearrangement joins TRBV7-3 to TRBJ1-1; D not certain. Germline assignment: CDR1 SGHTA and CDR2 FQGTGA. This CDR3 region has 17 residues. V gave up 2 bases and J gave up 4 bases, with 20 bases separating them.

This chain uses TRBV12-5 with TRBJ2-1; 11 nucleotides agree with TRBD2. This CDR3 has 14 residues. Germline loops: CDR1 LGHNT, CDR2 FRNRAP. Germline trimming cut 5 bases from V and 6 bases from J; bases unmatched to any gene: 3. The CDR3 sequence: CASGQGLAVNEQFF. The CDR3 DNA is TGTGCTAGTGGTCAGGGACTAGCGGTCAATGAGCAGTTCTTC.

This sequence joins TRBV5-6 and TRBJ1-1; 8 bases match TRBD1. Trimming took 0 bases from V and 7 from J; bases not matched to a gene: 11. CDR1 is SGHDT and CDR2 is YYEEEE in the germline V gene. The CDR3 sequence is 16 residues long. The CDR3 loop reads CASSLEQGAIWGEAFF. The CDR3 nucleotides are TGTGCCAGCAGCTTGGAGCAGGGGGCTATTTGGGGTGAAGCTTTCTTT.

The chain links TRBV12-5 to TRBJ1-1; 9 bases fit TRBD1. CDR1 and CDR2 from the germline V gene are LGHNT and FRNRAP. This CDR3 is built from 19 residues. V shed 0 bases and J 0 bases; nucleotides not matched to a gene: 11. The CDR3 DNA reads as TGTGCTAGTGGTTTGGTACTGACAGGGGGGGATCCCATGAACACTGAAGCTTTCTTT. As protein: CASGLVLTGGDPMNTEAFF.

The V and J genes are TRBV28 and TRBJ2-7; 7 nucleotides agree with TRBD1. This CDR3 has 15 amino acids. With V trimmed by 0 bases and J by 2 bases, 4 bases remained unmatched. The germline V gene encodes CDR1 MDHEN and CDR2 SYDVKM. As DNA, the CDR3 is TGTGCCAGCAGTTTATGGGGGGACAGACCCTACGAGCAGTACTTC. This translates into CASSLWGDRPYEQYF.

This clone was found once. The gene calls are TRBV4-1 and TRBJ2-7; TRBD2 matches at 7 bases. CDR1 MGHRA and CDR2 YSYEKL come from the germline V gene. Trimming cost V 0 bases and J 2 bases; bases outside gene matches: 4. CDR3 size: 15 residues. The DNA for the CDR3 is TGCGCCAGCAGCCAAGATGCGGGGGTCCCCTACGAGCAGTACTTC. Amino acids: CASSQDAGVPYEQYF.

The chain links TRBV27 to TRBJ1-5; 12 bases are a match to TRBD1. Germline V gives CDR1 MNHEY, CDR2 SMNVEV (reference sequence). The CDR3 is 16 residues long. V lost 4 bases, J lost 4 bases, and 5 bases stayed unmatched. This chain's CDR3 is CASSSRGQGANQPQHF. DNA for the CDR3: TGTGCCAGCAGTTCACGGGGACAGGGGGCGAATCAGCCCCAGCATTTT.

The V call is TRBV30, the J call TRBJ1-1; D is unclear. V dropped 1 base and J dropped 6 bases, with 12 bases sitting between them. Germline lookup yields CDR1 GTSNPN and CDR2 SVGIG (reference sequence). The CDR3 spans 13 residues. The CDR3 loop reads CAWSGRPSPEAFF. CDR3 nucleotide sequence: TGTGCCTGGAGTGGCAGGCCGAGCCCTGAAGCTTTCTTT.

This chain joins TRBV29-1 and TRBJ2-7; TRBD2 might be the D (6 bases). This CDR3 comprises 13 residues. Trimming removed 6 bases from V and 3 bases from J, with 15 bases in between. Germline V gene data show CDR1 as SQVTM and CDR2 as ANQGSEA. DNA for the CDR3: TGCAGCGTCCGGGACTCGGCTGACTACGAGCAGTACTTC. It encodes CSVRDSADYEQYF.

The chain carries TRBV6-5 and TRBJ2-1; D remains ambiguous. The CDR3 sequence is 15 residues long. In germline, CDR1 is MNHEY, CDR2 SVGAGI. The germline V and J ends were trimmed by 0 bases and 4 bases, with 10 bases remaining between them. The CDR3 loop reads CASSYSPELYNEQFF. DNA of the CDR3: TGTGCCAGCAGTTACTCTCCGGAGCTATACAATGAGCAGTTCTTC.

The V call is TRBV11-2, the J call TRBJ2-3; TRBD1 might be the D (5 bases). The V gene lost 1 base and the J gene lost 2 bases, with 13 bases spanning the gap. The CDR3 runs to 16 residues. Germline V CDR1 and CDR2: SGHAT, FQNNGV. CDR3 in DNA: TGTGCCAGCAGCTTAGGAAGGGGAACTTTCACAGATACGCAGTATTTT. Protein sequence: CASSLGRGTFTDTQYF.

The chain joins TRBV5-4 to TRBJ2-2; weak D call: TRBD2 (6 bases). This CDR3 comprises 13 residues. Germline lookup yields CDR1 SGHNT and CDR2 YYREEE (reference sequence). The V gene lost 4 bases and the J gene lost 6 bases, with 10 bases spanning the gap. The CDR3, as DNA: TGTGCCAGCAGCGAACGGGACTCCGGGGAGCTGTTTTTT. Encoded protein: CASSERDSGELFF.

This chain joins TRBV30 and TRBJ1-3; perhaps TRBD1 as D (6 bases). V lost 0 bases and J 2 bases, leaving 11 bases between the germline ends. The germline gives CDR1 GTSNPN, CDR2 SVGIG (reference sequence). The CDR3 runs 15 residues. The CDR3 DNA sequence: TGTGCCTGGAGTGTACGGGCAGGGGCTGGAAACACCATATATTTT. Protein: CAWSVRAGAGNTIYF.

The rearrangement uses TRBV5-1 and TRBJ2-2; 8 nucleotides match TRBD2. CDR3 size: 15 residues. The germline V gene has CDR1 SGHRS and CDR2 YFSETQ. Trimming took 5 bases from V and 7 from J; bases not matched to a gene: 10. CDR3 bases: TGCGCCAGCAGGCCACCGGGACTAGGGAGCGGGGAGCTGTTTTTT. It specifies CASRPPGLGSGELFF.

Written as DNA, the CDR3 is TGTGCCAGCTCACCCGCTGCACAGGGCCGGGAGACCCAGTACTTC. This codes for CASSPAAQGRETQYF. The genes are TRBV18 and TRBJ2-5; perhaps TRBD1 as D (6 bases). The CDR3 runs to 15 residues. CDR1 KGHSH and CDR2 LQKENI come from the germline V gene. The V end lost 3 bases, the J end lost 5 bases, and 16 bases lay between the germline ends.